A single TCR beta chain is shown here with its context. The PCR employed 60 Vbeta primers together with 13 Jbeta primers. Profiling relied on immunoSEQ multiplex PCR, and the TCRdb table lists in-frame clones only, not all of them. This sample has 100,000 to 150,000 clones, with about a sixth found just once. The data were obtained in a study of cytomegalovirus exposure and HLA in healthy donors. Sequencing used PBMCs. The clonotype was recovered from a female donor in good health and CMV-seropositive.

CDR3 in DNA: TGTGCCAGCACCTCGGACAGGGAGTTGAACGAGCAGTACTTC. Amino acids: CASTSDRELNEQYF. This chain joins TRBV6-1 and TRBJ2-7; 8 bases are a match to TRBD1. The J segment lost 5 bases and the V segment lost 7 bases, leaving 10 bases of the junction unmatched. The CDR3 sequence is 14 residues long. Germline-derived CDR1 and CDR2 are MNHNS and SASEGT.